The 20 T cell receptor beta chains presented below share a single source sample, sequenced in a study of cytomegalovirus exposure and HLA in healthy donors. PCR employed 60 Vbeta and 13 Jbeta primers. Profiled with immunoSEQ multiplex PCR; TCRdb holds only in-frame clones, not every one. The sample carries approximately 200,000 clones, less than 85% recorded once. What was sequenced was PBMCs. Receptor source: a girl aged 5 to 17 in good health and CMV-seropositive.

The rearrangement links TRBV5-6 to TRBJ2-5; 12 bases agree with TRBD1. This CDR3 comprises 17 residues. Per the germline V gene, CDR1 is SGHDT and CDR2 is YYEEEE. The J segment lost 4 bases and the V segment lost 1 base, leaving 8 bases of the junction unmatched. CDR3 loop: CASSLPGTGGGGETQYF. The CDR3 DNA reads TGTGCCAGCAGCTTGCCCGGGACAGGGGGCGGAGGAGAGACCCAGTACTTC.

This clone occurred a few times. The chain uses TRBV6-4 and TRBJ2-3; TRBD1 matches at 8 bases. V lost 6 bases to trimming and J lost 2 bases; unmatched junction nucleotides: 4. Germline loops: CDR1 MRHNA, CDR2 SNTAGT. The CDR3 spans 14 residues. The CDR3 reads CASSEGQDTDTQYF. For the CDR3, the DNA is TGTGCCAGCAGCGAGGGACAGGACACAGATACGCAGTATTTT.

The chain recombines TRBV19 with TRBJ1-2; D unclear. This CDR3 contains 15 residues. V lost 5 bases and J lost 4, with 17 bases in between. Germline assignment: CDR1 LNHDA and CDR2 SQIVND (reference sequence). The CDR3 protein is CASSALSGRGYGYTF. The CDR3 DNA reads as TGTGCCAGTAGTGCCCTCTCTGGCAGAGGCTATGGCTACACCTTC.

The CDR3 region has the DNA TGCGCCAGCAGCTGGGGGACAGGAAATAATGAAAAACTGTTTTTT. Its translation is CASSWGTGNNEKLFF. This chain uses TRBV5-1 with TRBJ1-4, with 8 bases lining up with TRBD1. This CDR3 is built from 15 residues. Trimming at V came to 3 bases and at J to 4 bases, leaving 5 bases not matched to a gene. Germline loops: CDR1 SGHRS, CDR2 YFSETQ.

J is TRBJ2-7 and V is TRBV5-1; 7 bases are a match to TRBD2. Looked up from germline, CDR1 is SGHRS and CDR2 is YFSETQ. V was clipped by 0 bases and J by 3 bases; unmatched bases: 15. This CDR3 region has 18 residues. DNA for the CDR3: TGCGCCAGCAGCTTGGACGAGCGAGGCGGCGGGGGTGGCTACGAGCAGTACTTC. Translated: CASSLDERGGGGGYEQYF.

J is TRBJ2-5 and V is TRBV11-3; 12 bases are a match to TRBD2. J gave up 5 bases and V 1 base, and 14 bases lay outside the gene matches. CDR1 and CDR2 from the germline V gene are SGHNT and YENEEA. The CDR3 runs 19 residues. CDR3 DNA sequence: TGTGCCAGCAGCTTAGGAGGTTGGACTAGCGGGGACCCGGTGGAGACCCAGTACTTC. Protein product: CASSLGGWTSGDPVETQYF.

J is TRBJ2-3 and V is TRBV6-5; 12 bases agree with TRBD2. There are 15 residues in the CDR3. Germline assignment: CDR1 MNHEY and CDR2 SVGAGI. The V gene end was trimmed by 6 bases and the J gene end by 8 bases; junction bases not matched to a gene: 9. The CDR3 DNA reads TGTGCCAGCAGGCGGACTAGCGGGGAGTTGGGTACGCAGTATTTT. Translating it yields CASRRTSGELGTQYF.

The genes are TRBV6-1 and TRBJ2-3; the D gene is possibly TRBD1 (6 bases). Germline V CDR1 and CDR2: MNHNS, SASEGT. V was shortened by 0 bases and J by 0 bases, with 10 bases between the two germline ends. There are 16 residues in the CDR3. The CDR3 DNA is TGTGCCAGCAGTGAAGCTCGTGGGGGCAGCACAGATACGCAGTATTTT. Its protein is CASSEARGGSTDTQYF.

This clone has a handful of counts. This chain connects TRBV5-8 to TRBJ2-7, with D tentatively TRBD1 (6 bases). This CDR3 region has 14 residues. The germline V gene has CDR1 SGHTS and CDR2 YDEGEE. Trimming removed 4 bases at V and 0 bases at J, with 11 bases between. CDR3 protein: CASSLQQGSYEQYF. The DNA of the CDR3 is TGTGCCAGCAGCCTCCAACAGGGCTCCTACGAGCAGTACTTC.

This chain connects TRBV7-8 to TRBJ2-3; D might be TRBD2 (5 bases). The CDR3 runs 14 residues. Germline CDR1 is SGHVS and CDR2 is FQNEAQ. V lost 5 bases and J lost 3, with 12 bases in between. CDR3 DNA sequence: TGTGCCAGCAGCGAAGACCCGGGGACAGATACGCAGTATTTT. This codes for CASSEDPGTDTQYF.

The chain combines TRBV19 with TRBJ1-5; TRBD1 matches 9 bases. CDR3 size: 15 residues. CDR1 is LNHDA and CDR2 is SQIVND in the germline V gene (reference sequence). After removal of 3 bases from V and 4 bases from J, the junction contained 4 bases not matched to a gene. CDR3 sequence: CASSMGTGQNQPQHF. DNA for the CDR3: TGTGCCAGTAGTATGGGGACAGGGCAGAATCAGCCCCAGCATTTT. Filled out from reference TRBV19 and TRBJ1-5, the complete variable domain reads DGGITQSPKYLFRKEGQNVTLSCEQNLNHDAMYWYRQDPGQGLRLIYYSQIVNDFQKGDIAEGYSVSREKKESFPLTVTSAQKNPTAFYLCASSMGTGQNQPQHFGDGTRLSIL.

This sequence joins TRBV13 and TRBJ2-2, with 7 bases matching TRBD2. V lost 2 bases, J lost 5 bases, and 8 bases stayed unmatched. This CDR3 spans 16 amino acids. The V gene's germline CDR1 is PRHDT and CDR2 FYEKMQ (reference sequence). CDR3 sequence reads: CASSLLAGTTTGELFF. CDR3 nucleotides: TGTGCCAGCAGCTTATTGGCGGGGACTACAACCGGGGAGCTGTTTTTT. The entire variable domain, with the rest obtained from reference TRBV13 and TRBJ2-2, is as follows: AAGVIQSPRHLIKEKRETATLKCYPIPRHDTVYWYQQGPGQDPQFLISFYEKMQSDKGSIPDRFSAQQFSDYHSELNMSSLELGDSALYFCASSLLAGTTTGELFFGEGSRLTVL.

This clone was seen only once. The genes are TRBV15 and TRBJ1-5; D is ambiguous. Trimming took 0 bases from V and 3 from J, leaving 9 bases between them. The CDR3 sequence is 15 residues long. Germline CDR1 LNHNV, CDR2 YYDKDF (reference sequence). CDR3 in DNA: TGTGCCACCAGCAGAGAAATACTTTCCAATCAGCCCCAGCATTTT. It encodes CATSREILSNQPQHF.

The chain carries TRBV6-5 and TRBJ1-2; the D gene is possibly TRBD1 (6 bases). Trimming took off 6 bases at V and 4 bases at J, with 15 bases between the two ends. The germline V gene has CDR1 MNHEY and CDR2 SVGAGI. This CDR3 comprises 14 residues. The CDR3 nucleotides read TGTGCCAGCAGCAGGGGCCAGGGTTCCTATGGCTACACCTTC. Translated, it gives CASSRGQGSYGYTF.

J is TRBJ2-1 and V is TRBV10-1; the D gene is possibly TRBD2 (5 bases). The CDR3 is 15 amino acids. V was pared by 2 bases and J by 7 bases, with 15 bases between. Germline V lookup: CDR1 WNHNN, CDR2 SYGVQD (reference sequence). The CDR3: CASSEGGGLRNEQFF. The CDR3 region has the DNA TGCGCCAGCAGTGAGGGTGGCGGGCTGAGGAATGAGCAGTTCTTC.

The V and J genes are TRBV27 and TRBJ2-7; no reliable D call. Germline lookup yields CDR1 MNHEY and CDR2 SMNVEV (reference sequence). The CDR3 runs to 13 residues. Between the trimmed V and J ends, which lost 3 bases and 4 bases, there was a span of 10 bases. This CDR3 is CASSFNLLYEQYF. The CDR3 region has the DNA TGTGCCAGCAGTTTCAACCTACTGTACGAGCAGTACTTC.

This chain uses TRBV15 with TRBJ1-1, with a tentative D call TRBD1 (5 bases). Germline V lookup: CDR1 LNHNV, CDR2 YYDKDF (reference sequence). With 5 bases removed from V and 6 bases from J, the gap between germline ends came to 19 bases. This CDR3 contains 15 residues. The CDR3 here is CATSPEKTGVAEAFF. The CDR3 DNA reads as TGTGCCACCAGCCCGGAGAAAACGGGGGTGGCTGAAGCTTTCTTT.

The chain couples TRBV11-2 to TRBJ1-1, with a possible D match to TRBD1 (5 bases). The CDR3 spans 15 residues. V gave up 0 bases and J gave up 4 bases, with 12 bases separating them. Looked up from germline, CDR1 is SGHAT and CDR2 is FQNNGV. DNA for the CDR3: TGTGCCAGCAGCTTAGATCTAAGGGGAGGCACTGAAGCTTTCTTT. Protein product: CASSLDLRGGTEAFF.

This clone has a single count. The chain is built from TRBV9 and TRBJ2-7; TRBD2 matches 13 bases. Germline V lookup: CDR1 SGDLS, CDR2 YYNGEE. This CDR3 comprises 15 residues. The ends lost 3 bases at V and 2 bases at J; junction bases unmatched: 2. The CDR3, as DNA: TGTGCCAGCAGCGCCACTAGCGGGGGGGCCTACGAGCAGTACTTC. Protein product: CASSATSGGAYEQYF.

This chain connects TRBV6-5 to TRBJ2-7, with D maybe TRBD1 (5 bases). This CDR3 is 13 amino acids long. Trimming left V 7 bases short and J 5 bases short, with 15 bases between. Germline values: CDR1 MNHEY, CDR2 SVGAGI. CDR3 amino acids: CASTPGLGDEQYF. CDR3 nucleotides: TGTGCCAGCACTCCAGGGTTGGGCGACGAGCAGTACTTC.